This is a list of T cell receptor beta chains from one sample in a study of cytomegalovirus exposure and HLA in healthy donors. Sequencing used immunoSEQ multiplex PCR; TCRdb keeps in-frame clones, though not all of them. Of fewer than 150,000 clones listed, approximately 83% are singletons. Material: PBMCs. The receptor source for this set is a male donor in good health and CMV-seronegative. The CDR3 runs from the conserved cysteine through the conserved F or W. D genes are given only for firm matches. Where a row states a size, it is once, few, many or the class of an expanded clone; other rows omit it.

J gene: TRBJ2-7
D gene: .
clone size: .
V gene: TRBV9
CDR3 length: 12
CDR3 DNA: TGTGCCAGCAGCGGCGACAGCTACGAGCAGTACTTC
CDR3 protein: CASSGDSYEQYF

J gene: TRBJ2-7
D gene: .
clone size: .
V gene: TRBV13
CDR3 length: 14
CDR3 DNA: TGTGCCAGCAGTTATACCGGGGGTAGCGACGAGCAGTACTTC
CDR3 protein: CASSYTGGSDEQYF

J gene: TRBJ2-1
D gene: .
clone size: .
V gene: TRBV7-9
CDR3 length: 15
CDR3 DNA: TGTGCCAGCAGCCCCCGGGACTGGGCCTACAATGAGCAGTTCTTC
CDR3 protein: CASSPRDWAYNEQFF

J gene: TRBJ2-3
D gene: TRBD2
clone size: .
V gene: TRBV5-1
CDR3 length: 17
CDR3 DNA: TGCGCCAGCAGCTTGGGACTAGCGGGAGGGCCTACAGATACGCAGTATTTT
CDR3 protein: CASSLGLAGGPTDTQYF

J gene: TRBJ1-1
D gene: .
clone size: .
V gene: TRBV29-1
CDR3 length: 13
CDR3 DNA: TGCAGCGTTGAAGGAGGACAGAACACTGAAGCTTTCTTT
CDR3 protein: CSVEGGQNTEAFF

J gene: TRBJ2-7
D gene: TRBD2
clone size: .
V gene: TRBV18
CDR3 length: 16
CDR3 DNA: TGTGCCAGCTCACTTAACCGGGAGGGCCCTCTGTACGAGCAGTACTTC
CDR3 protein: CASSLNREGPLYEQYF

J gene: TRBJ2-1
D gene: TRBD2
clone size: .
V gene: TRBV29-1
CDR3 length: 14
CDR3 DNA: TGCAGCGTAGGGTCTAGCGGGACTTACAATGAGCAGTTCTTC
CDR3 protein: CSVGSSGTYNEQFF

J gene: TRBJ2-7
D gene: .
clone size: .
V gene: TRBV5-1
CDR3 length: 15
CDR3 DNA: TGCGCCAGCAGCGCTTTCGGGACAAATACCTACGAGCAGTACTTC
CDR3 protein: CASSAFGTNTYEQYF

J gene: TRBJ2-1
D gene: TRBD2
clone size: .
V gene: TRBV28
CDR3 length: 15
CDR3 DNA: TGTGCCAGCAGCGCCCGGGGACTAACGGGGTTGGAGCAGTTCTTC
CDR3 protein: CASSARGLTGLEQFF

J gene: TRBJ2-7
D gene: TRBD1
clone size: .
V gene: TRBV5-4
CDR3 length: 14
CDR3 DNA: TGTGCCAGCAGCCCAGGGGGCGAATCCTACGAGCAGTACTTC
CDR3 protein: CASSPGGESYEQYF

J gene: TRBJ2-1
D gene: TRBD2
clone size: few
V gene: TRBV4-3
CDR3 length: 16
CDR3 DNA: TGCGCCAGCAGCCAAGCATCGGGAGGAGCCTACAATGAGCAGTTCTTC
CDR3 protein: CASSQASGGAYNEQFF